Presented here are 28 T cell receptor beta chains from one specimen sequenced in a study of cytomegalovirus exposure and HLA in healthy donors. PCR used 60 Vbeta primers and 13 Jbeta primers. Sequencing used immunoSEQ multiplex PCR; TCRdb keeps in-frame clones, though not all of them. Its table records 200,000 to 250,000 clones. The sample comprised PBMCs. The receptors originated from a girl aged 2 to 9 in good health and CMV-seropositive.

V usage is TRBV5-1 and J usage is TRBJ2-5, with 11 bases identical to TRBD2. Germline CDR1 is SGHRS and CDR2 is YFSETQ. Trimming at V came to 2 bases and at J to 5 bases, leaving 5 bases not matched to a gene. This CDR3 region has 15 residues. CDR3 sequence reads: CASSFNSGGEETQYF. The CDR3 DNA sequence: TGCGCCAGCAGCTTCAATAGCGGGGGGGAGGAGACCCAGTACTTC.

The rearrangement joins TRBV5-1 to TRBJ2-7, with D hard to call. The germline gives CDR1 SGHRS, CDR2 YFSETQ. Trimming removed 0 bases at V and 2 bases at J, with 6 bases between. The CDR3 runs 13 residues. This chain's CDR3 is CASSLESAYEQYF. Here the CDR3 DNA reads TGCGCCAGCAGCTTGGAGTCGGCCTACGAGCAGTACTTC. Using reference TRBV5-1 and TRBJ2-7 for the parts outside the CDR3, the full variable domain is KAGVTQTPRYLIKTRGQQVTLSCSPISGHRSVSWYQQTPGQGLQFLFEYFSETQRNKGNFPGRFSGRQFSNSRSEMNVSTLELGDSALYLCASSLESAYEQYFGPGTRLTVT.

This rearrangement joins TRBV28 to TRBJ2-7; TRBD2 matches at 9 bases. The CDR3 length is 14 residues. Trimming at V came to 7 bases and at J to 3 bases, leaving 7 bases not matched to a gene. Germline V CDR1 and CDR2: MDHEN, SYDVKM. CDR3 protein: CASIPSGNSYEQYF. The DNA for the CDR3 is TGTGCCAGCATCCCTAGCGGGAACAGCTACGAGCAGTACTTC.

This chain connects TRBV25-1 to TRBJ2-4, with 7 bases fitting TRBD1. Germline values: CDR1 MGHDK, CDR2 SYGVNS. V lost 2 bases and J lost 0; bases outside the gene matches: 1. There are 15 residues in the CDR3. DNA for the CDR3: TGTGCCAGCAGTGAAGGGACAGTAGCCAAAAACATTCAGTACTTC. This gives the protein CASSEGTVAKNIQYF.

J is TRBJ2-1 and V is TRBV20-1; 8 bases map to TRBD1. The CDR3 is 10 amino acids. Germline lookup yields CDR1 DFQATT and CDR2 SNEGSKA (reference sequence). CDR3 nucleotides: TGCAGGGACAGGGACAATGAGCAGTTCTTC. Its protein product is CRDRDNEQFF.

The chain has TRBV19 and TRBJ2-7, with D unresolved. V dropped 6 bases and J dropped 3 bases, with 24 bases sitting between them. CDR3 size: 17 residues. Germline assignment: CDR1 LNHDA and CDR2 SQIVND (reference sequence). The CDR3 loop reads CASSEDGGPSTYYEQYF. CDR3 DNA: TGTGCCAGTAGCGAGGATGGTGGTCCCAGCACCTACTACGAGCAGTACTTC.

V and J are TRBV28 and TRBJ1-2; 7 nucleotides match TRBD1. The V segment lost 3 bases and the J segment 2 bases; nucleotides outside the gene matches: 9. The CDR3 runs 16 residues. Per germline, CDR1 MDHEN and CDR2 SYDVKM. CDR3 sequence reads: CASSLDRLVRNYGYTF. The DNA for the CDR3 is TGTGCCAGCAGTTTGGACAGGCTTGTGCGAAACTATGGCTACACCTTC.

The J gene is TRBJ1-4, the V gene TRBV10-2; perhaps TRBD1 as D (6 bases). This CDR3 is 14 amino acids long. Germline CDR1 reads WSHSY; CDR2 reads SAAADI. V lost 6 bases, J lost 2 bases, and 10 bases lay in between. The chain's CDR3 is CASSRDTTNEKLFF. The CDR3 nucleotides read TGCGCCAGCAGCCGGGACACCACTAATGAAAAACTGTTTTTT.

The CDR3 DNA follows: TGTGCCAGCTCACCACTTCCAGGGGCCGATCAGCCCCAGCATTTT. This sequence encodes CASSPLPGADQPQHF. The chain links TRBV18 to TRBJ1-5, with D possibly TRBD1 on 6 matching bases. Between the trimmed V and J ends, which lost 1 base and 5 bases, there was a span of 12 bases. Germline values: CDR1 KGHSH, CDR2 LQKENI. This CDR3 is 15 amino acids long.

This chain links TRBV5-1 with TRBJ2-3; D may be TRBD1 (5 bases). Germline CDR1 SGHRS, CDR2 YFSETQ. This CDR3 has 14 residues. With 0 bases removed from V and 4 bases from J, the gap between germline ends came to 9 bases. The DNA for the CDR3 is TGCGCCAGCAGCTTGGTGCTAGGGGCAGATACGCAGTATTTT. Translated, it gives CASSLVLGADTQYF.

V and J are TRBV2 and TRBJ2-7; D is possibly TRBD1 (5 bases). This CDR3 comprises 14 residues. The germline V gene has CDR1 SNHLY and CDR2 FYNNEI. V lost 1 base, J lost 3 bases, and 10 bases lay in between. Written as DNA, the CDR3 is TGTGCCAGCAGTGAAGGGCAGGGAATCTACGAGCAGTACTTC. Translated: CASSEGQGIYEQYF.

CDR3 bases: TGTGCCAGCAGTGGGTCGTACCGACTCTCCTATAATTCACCCCTCCACTTT. This codes for CASSGSYRLSYNSPLHF. The V and J genes are TRBV6-1 and TRBJ1-6; no definite D call. This CDR3 is 17 amino acids long. Germline assignment: CDR1 MNHNS and CDR2 SASEGT. Trimming removed 4 bases at V and 0 bases at J, with 13 bases between.

The chain is built from TRBV28 and TRBJ1-2, with D hard to call. The CDR3 loop spans 13 amino acids. CDR1 is MDHEN and CDR2 is SYDVKM in the germline V gene. V shed 2 bases and J shed 7 bases, with 11 bases lying between them. In DNA form, the CDR3 reads TGTGCCAGCAGTTTAGGTAACGGGTTTGGCTACACCTTC. Protein product: CASSLGNGFGYTF.

This chain connects TRBV28 to TRBJ2-7, with 11 positions matching TRBD2. Germline V gene sequence: CDR1 MDHEN, CDR2 SYDVKM. This CDR3 has 16 amino acids. V dropped 4 bases and J dropped 1; count of bases not matched to a gene: 6. CDR3 loop: CASSSGLAALSYEQYF. As DNA, the CDR3 is TGTGCCAGCAGTTCGGGACTAGCGGCTCTATCCTACGAGCAGTACTTC.

The V gene is TRBV28, the J gene TRBJ2-2; D is perhaps TRBD2 (5 bases). The germline V gene encodes CDR1 MDHEN and CDR2 SYDVKM. The ends were cut back, 3 bases at V and 0 bases at J, with 14 bases in the middle. This CDR3 comprises 17 residues. CDR3 loop: CASSFDPSGPNTGELFF. The CDR3 nucleotides are TGTGCCAGCAGTTTCGACCCGAGCGGACCGAACACCGGGGAGCTGTTTTTT.

CDR3 amino acids: CASSFGSDFGELFF. The CDR3 coding sequence is TGCGCCAGCAGCTTCGGGTCGGATTTCGGGGAGCTGTTTTTT. The V call is TRBV5-1, the J call TRBJ2-2, with D hard to call. Trimming shortened V by 2 bases and J by 7 bases, and 12 bases separated the two germline ends. Germline CDR1 is SGHRS and CDR2 is YFSETQ. The CDR3 spans 14 residues.

The V call is TRBV28, the J call TRBJ1-1, with a possible D match to TRBD1 (5 bases). The germline gives CDR1 MDHEN, CDR2 SYDVKM. Deletions cut 4 bases from V and 11 bases from J, with 20 bases between. The CDR3 has 14 amino acids. The CDR3 loop reads CASSYPGKTIPAFF. The CDR3 DNA reads TGTGCCAGCAGTTACCCAGGGAAGACCATTCCGGCTTTCTTT.

The chain employs TRBV18 and TRBJ1-2; 8 bases align to TRBD1. This CDR3 contains 15 residues. V lost 4 bases, J lost 7 bases, and 11 bases stayed unmatched. Germline CDR1 and CDR2: KGHSH and LQKENI. CDR3 in DNA: TGTGCCAGCTCACAATCGACAGGGGTGCGTTCTGGCTACACCTTC. Translation gives CASSQSTGVRSGYTF.

This chain links TRBV27 with TRBJ1-1; D is perhaps TRBD1 (6 bases). Germline V gene data show CDR1 as MNHEY and CDR2 as SMNVEV (reference sequence). CDR3 length: 15 residues. V gave up 0 bases and J gave up 1 base, with 9 bases separating them. CDR3 bases: TGTGCCAGCAGTTTATCGGGGGCGACGAACACTGAAGCTTTCTTT. Protein: CASSLSGATNTEAFF.

The chain joins TRBV11-3 to TRBJ2-2; TRBD1 is a possible D gene (6 bases). The CDR3 sequence is 14 residues long. V shed 5 bases and J shed 1 base, with 8 bases lying between them. Germline V gene sequence: CDR1 SGHNT, CDR2 YENEEA. The CDR3 reads CASSQQGNTGELFF. CDR3 DNA sequence: TGTGCCAGCAGCCAACAGGGGAACACCGGGGAGCTGTTTTTT.

This chain uses TRBV10-3 with TRBJ2-1, with a tentative D call TRBD2 (6 bases). The CDR3 totals 16 residues. Looked up from germline, CDR1 is ENHRY and CDR2 is SYGVKD. The V end was cut by 6 bases, the J end by 0 bases, with 15 bases between. The CDR3: CAIREAVGGSYNEQFF. The CDR3 DNA reads as TGTGCCATCAGGGAAGCAGTCGGGGGCTCCTACAATGAGCAGTTCTTC.

J is TRBJ2-7 and V is TRBV12-2; no check of the table's D call, TRBD2, against the DNA was made. TRBV12-2 is a documented pseudogene. This CDR3 has 11 residues. The CDR3 loop reads CASLRGYEQYF. The CDR3 bases are TGTGCAAGTCTGCGGGGCTACGAGCAGTACTTC.

The V gene is TRBV5-4, the J gene TRBJ2-1; D possibly corresponds to TRBD2 (6 bases). V lost 0 bases to trimming and J lost 0 bases, with 10 bases between them. Germline V CDR1 and CDR2: SGHNT, YYREEE (reference sequence). This CDR3 spans 16 amino acids. As DNA, the CDR3 is TGTGCCAGCAGCTTGGACGCGGGGAGCTCCTACAATGAGCAGTTCTTC. Protein: CASSLDAGSSYNEQFF.

The rearrangement links TRBV6-1 to TRBJ1-4; a weak D match, TRBD1 (5 bases). CDR3 length equals 13 residues. The V end lost 5 bases, the J end lost 4 bases, and 8 bases lay between the germline ends. Germline loops: CDR1 MNHNS, CDR2 SASEGT. The CDR3 loop is CASSSGYNEKLFF. In DNA, the CDR3 is TGTGCCAGCAGTTCAGGGTATAATGAAAAACTGTTTTTT.

V is TRBV18 and J is TRBJ1-1, with no clear D. Germline loops: CDR1 KGHSH, CDR2 LQKENI. Trimming cost V 3 bases and J 10 bases, with 15 bases left between them. This CDR3 region has 13 residues. CDR3 nucleotide sequence: TGTGCCAGCTCACCGGGTGTCGAGGGAGGAGCTTTCTTT. Translating it yields CASSPGVEGGAFF.

The rearrangement uses TRBV5-1 and TRBJ2-1, with 8 bases identical to TRBD2. Germline loops: CDR1 SGHRS, CDR2 YFSETQ. The V segment lost 3 bases and the J segment 10 bases; nucleotides outside the gene matches: 6. The CDR3 has 13 residues. In nucleotides, the CDR3 is TGCGCCAGCAGCTCACTACTAGCGGCGGAGCAGTTCTTC. It translates to CASSSLLAAEQFF.

The chain uses TRBV28 and TRBJ1-6, with D possibly being TRBD1 (5 bases). Trimming removed 6 bases at V and 7 bases at J, with 10 bases between. Looked up from germline, CDR1 is MDHEN and CDR2 is SYDVKM. The CDR3 extends over 13 amino acids. The CDR3 loop reads CASRTEGNSPLHF. In DNA form, the CDR3 reads TGTGCCAGCAGGACAGAAGGAAATTCACCCCTCCACTTT.

For this clone: Mismatch with germline at one junction end may stem from a read error. The chain recombines TRBV7-7 with TRBJ2-7; TRBD1 is a possible D gene (5 bases). Germline V gene sequence: CDR1 SSHAT, CDR2 FNYEAQ (reference sequence). CDR3 size: 14 residues. The CDR3 is CASSPSGSSYEQYF. The CDR3, as DNA: TGTGCTAGCAGCCCCTCAGGGTCGTCCTACGAGCAGTACTTC.